Sequencing of this T cell receptor (beta chain) was carried out in a study of cytomegalovirus exposure and HLA in healthy donors. General study findings and limits: In presence/absence analyses, roughly uniform sequencing depth across donors was assumed.

A note on this clone: The antigen remains undetermined. Other nucleotide sequences from this sample produce the same CDR3.

The PCR was carried out with 60 Vbeta primers and 13 Jbeta primers. Produced via immunoSEQ multiplex PCR; TCRdb's table is partial and in-frame only. Of some 110,000 clones listed, 10% to 15% are singletons. CDR3 size: 15 residues. The V and J ends lost 0 bases and 0 bases respectively, with 7 bases between them. Germline V gene data show CDR1 as SGHNT and CDR2 as YYREEE (reference sequence). This TCR derives from a man aged 35 to 55 in good health and CMV-seropositive. Specimen: PBMCs. V is TRBV5-4 and J is TRBJ2-1; no definite D call. CDR3 amino acids: CASSLGGGSYNEQFF. The CDR3 DNA reads TGTGCCAGCAGCTTGGGAGGTGGCTCCTACAATGAGCAGTTCTTC.